One and the same sample provided the 21 T cell receptor beta chains below, sequenced in a study of PD-1 blockade in mismatch repair-deficient tumors (dated by TCRdb to 2016 to 2017). Library prep was done by the immunoSEQ multiplex PCR assay. The table comes from immuneACCESS by way of TCRdb, which keeps in-frame sequences with V and J called. Part of the clones is missing from these tables; in studies checked, under half for an unresolved V gene and the rest for unknown reasons. This sample is represented by under 150,000 clones; 86% of them were singletons. About 13% of the sample is held by the ten biggest clonotypes. The sequencing here drew on peripheral blood, taken 44 weeks after starting pembrolizumab. The receptor source for this set is an adult with mismatch repair-deficient cancer.

The V gene is TRBV4-3, the J gene TRBJ1-1; no definite D call. CDR3 length: 11 residues. V shed 8 bases and J shed 3 bases, with 7 bases lying between them. CDR1 LGHNA and CDR2 YSLEER come from the germline V gene. Written as DNA, the CDR3 is TGCGCCAGCGCTACGGACACTGAAGCTTTCTTT. Protein: CASATDTEAFF.

V is TRBV5-1 and J is TRBJ1-1, with 7 bases identical to TRBD1. Germline V gene lookup returns CDR1 SGHRS and CDR2 YFSETQ. The CDR3 consists of 16 residues. J gave up 1 base and V 4 bases, and 10 bases lay outside the gene matches. Written as DNA, the CDR3 is TGCGCCAGCAGCCCGGACAGGTCTCAATCGAACACTGAAGCTTTCTTT. This translates into CASSPDRSQSNTEAFF.

The table lists this clone with a few counts. The CDR3, as DNA: TGCGCCAGCAGCATAGGACAATCCGGGGAGCTGTTTTTT. Amino acids: CASSIGQSGELFF. J is TRBJ2-2 and V is TRBV5-1, with D possibly matching TRBD1 (5 bases). Germline lookup yields CDR1 SGHRS and CDR2 YFSETQ. Trimming stripped 4 bases from V and 6 bases from J, with 10 bases between. The CDR3 spans 13 residues. The variable domain in full, with the rest retrieved from reference TRBV5-1 and TRBJ2-2, is KAGVTQTPRYLIKTRGQQVTLSCSPISGHRSVSWYQQTPGQGLQFLFEYFSETQRNKGNFPGRFSGRQFSNSRSEMNVSTLELGDSALYLCASSIGQSGELFFGEGSRLTVL.

The chain is built from TRBV6-6 and TRBJ2-1, with 8 positions matching TRBD2. V was clipped by 7 bases and J by 4 bases; unmatched bases: 9. The germline CDR1 and CDR2 sequences are MNHNY and SVGAGI (reference sequence). The CDR3 length is 15 residues. CDR3 nucleotides: TGTGCCAGCACCCGGGGACTAGTTTCTTACAATGAGCAGTTCTTC. This gives the protein CASTRGLVSYNEQFF.

The rearrangement joins TRBV11-2 to TRBJ2-7; D might be TRBD2 (5 bases). The V end was cut by 1 base, the J end by 3 bases, with 13 bases between. This CDR3 region has 15 residues. In germline, CDR1 is SGHAT, CDR2 FQNNGV. The CDR3 protein is CASSLAKGEGYEQYF. The DNA for the CDR3 is TGTGCCAGCAGCTTAGCGAAGGGCGAGGGCTACGAGCAGTACTTC.

This clone was picked up one time. The chain joins TRBV7-2 to TRBJ2-2; 7 bases agree with TRBD1. The germline V gene encodes CDR1 SGHTA and CDR2 FQGNSA. The CDR3 length is 15 residues. Losses at the gene ends were 0 bases for V and 7 bases for J; bases not matched to a gene: 5. CDR3 in amino acids: CASSLAKRGLGELFF. The CDR3 DNA reads TGTGCCAGCAGCTTAGCGAAAAGGGGGCTCGGGGAGCTGTTTTTT.

This clone has a handful of counts. V gene TRBV19 combines with J gene TRBJ2-3; weak D call: TRBD2 (6 bases). Between the trimmed V and J ends, which lost 2 bases and 2 bases, there was a span of 8 bases. Germline V CDR1 and CDR2: LNHDA, SQIVND (reference sequence). The CDR3 extends over 14 amino acids. This chain's CDR3 is CASSIQDYTDTQYF. CDR3 bases: TGTGCCAGTAGTATACAGGACTACACAGATACGCAGTATTTT.

The chain couples TRBV15 to TRBJ2-5; D may be TRBD1 or TRBD2 (5 bases each). The V end lost 1 base, the J end lost 0 bases, and 12 bases lay between the germline ends. In germline, CDR1 is LNHNV, CDR2 YYDKDF (reference sequence). The CDR3 covers 16 residues. CDR3 residues: CATSRGSGSYQETQYF. The CDR3 region has the DNA TGTGCCACCAGCAGAGGGTCAGGGAGCTACCAAGAGACCCAGTACTTC.

This clone has a single count. The chain combines TRBV6-5 with TRBJ2-2, with TRBD2 as a possible D gene (6 bases). This CDR3 is built from 15 residues. Per germline, CDR1 MNHEY and CDR2 SVGAGI. Trimming took 6 bases from V and 5 from J, leaving 16 bases between them. DNA for the CDR3: TGTGCCAGCAGATGGGGTGGAGGGGAGACCGGGGAGCTGTTTTTT. Translation: CASRWGGGETGELFF.

In nucleotides, the CDR3 is TGTGCCTGGACCGAGGGACTAGCGGGAGTCCCACCCTCTGAGCAGTTCTTC. It translates to CAWTEGLAGVPPSEQFF. This rearrangement joins TRBV30 to TRBJ2-1; 14 positions match TRBD2. Germline lookup yields CDR1 GTSNPN and CDR2 SVGIG (reference sequence). The CDR3 extends over 17 amino acids. V gave up 4 bases and J gave up 9 bases; unmatched junction bases: 14.

The chain carries TRBV11-3 and TRBJ1-2; no definite D call. Trimming removed 1 base from V and 6 bases from J, with 12 bases in between. The CDR3 length is 14 residues. The V gene's germline CDR1 is SGHNT and CDR2 YENEEA. In nucleotides, the CDR3 is TGTGCCAGCAGCTTAGGATGGAGGGAACATGGCTACACCTTC. It encodes CASSLGWREHGYTF.

This clone was counted a single time. The chain couples TRBV4-3 to TRBJ2-2; no clear D. CDR1 and CDR2 from the germline V gene are LGHNA and YSLEER. The CDR3 loop spans 19 amino acids. Between the trimmed V and J ends, which lost 1 base and 2 bases, there was a span of 20 bases. The CDR3 DNA reads as TGCGCCAGCAGCCAAGGGGTATCCTGGGTACTCACAAACACCGGGGAGCTGTTTTTT. This sequence encodes CASSQGVSWVLTNTGELFF.

There are a few counts of this clone. J is TRBJ1-2 and V is TRBV4-2, with TRBD1 as a possible D gene (6 bases). Trimming took off 0 bases at V and 4 bases at J, with 21 bases between the two ends. Per germline, CDR1 LGHNA and CDR2 YNFKEQ. The CDR3 runs 18 residues. The CDR3 DNA reads TGTGCCAGCAGCCAAGACCCCGGGACACCACCGCTCCCCTATGGCTACACCTTC. Protein: CASSQDPGTPPLPYGYTF.

As regards this clone: The same CDR3 also results from other DNA sequences found in this sample. The chain carries TRBV14 and TRBJ2-7; D uncertain. The CDR3 is made up of 11 amino acids. V lost 1 base to trimming and J lost 7 bases, with 5 bases between them. CDR1 SGHDN and CDR2 FVKESK come from the germline V gene. CDR3 coding DNA: TGTGCCAGCAGCCAAGGGTGGGAGCAGTACTTC. Translation: CASSQGWEQYF.

The chain's CDR3 is CASSPMQGAQQKLFF. The DNA of the CDR3 is TGTGCCAGCAGCCCAATGCAGGGGGCGCAGCAAAAACTGTTTTTT. The rearrangement uses TRBV7-8 and TRBJ1-4, with TRBD1 matching over 8 bases. Germline loops: CDR1 SGHVS, CDR2 FQNEAQ. V shed 5 bases, J shed 9 bases, and the junction held 11 bases outside the gene matches. CDR3 length: 15 residues.

The chain joins TRBV29-1 to TRBJ2-7; no firm D call. Trimming cost V 3 bases and J 1 base, with 7 bases left between them. Per germline, CDR1 SQVTM and CDR2 ANQGSEA. The CDR3 covers 12 residues. The chain's CDR3 is CSVEAGSYEQYF. The CDR3 DNA follows: TGCAGCGTTGAGGCCGGGTCCTACGAGCAGTACTTC.

The chain employs TRBV10-3 and TRBJ2-3, with 7 bases identical to TRBD1. Germline lookup yields CDR1 ENHRY and CDR2 SYGVKD. V dropped 10 bases and J dropped 2; count of bases not matched to a gene: 9. The CDR3 runs to 14 residues. The CDR3 sequence is CANYLRGHTDTQYF. DNA for the CDR3: TGTGCCAACTACTTGAGGGGGCACACAGATACGCAGTATTTT.

This clone was seen only a few times. The gene calls are TRBV15 and TRBJ1-4, with 9 positions matching TRBD1. CDR1 LNHNV and CDR2 YYDKDF come from the germline V gene (reference sequence). V shed 0 bases and J 7 bases; nucleotides not matched to a gene: 6. This CDR3 has 16 amino acids. CDR3 coding DNA: TGTGCCACCAGCAGAGATTTCGGGACAGGGTTTGAAAAACTGTTTTTT. Residues: CATSRDFGTGFEKLFF.

The chain recombines TRBV13 with TRBJ1-2; possibly TRBD1 for D (5 bases). The CDR3 runs 17 residues. Germline loops: CDR1 PRHDT, CDR2 FYEKMQ (reference sequence). The ends were cut back, 6 bases at V and 4 bases at J, with 24 bases in the middle. The CDR3 loop reads CASSSGDGRRLTYGYTF. The DNA of the CDR3 is TGTGCCAGCAGTTCCGGGGACGGAAGGCGCCTAACCTATGGCTACACCTTC.

The chain has TRBV6-5 and TRBJ1-1; D uncertain. Between the trimmed V and J ends, which lost 2 bases and 0 bases, there was a span of 7 bases. This CDR3 is built from 14 residues. CDR1 is MNHEY, CDR2 SVGAGI, per germline. The DNA of the CDR3 is TGTGCCAGCAGTTACCTCCAGATGAACACTGAAGCTTTCTTT. Amino acid sequence: CASSYLQMNTEAFF.

This rearrangement joins TRBV2 to TRBJ1-3; D ambiguous. V lost 4 bases and J 4 bases, leaving 5 bases between the germline ends. This CDR3 contains 12 residues. Germline CDR1 is SNHLY and CDR2 is FYNNEI. In DNA form, the CDR3 reads TGTGCCAGCAGTGTGGGAGGAAACACCATATATTTT. Amino acids: CASSVGGNTIYF.